Shown below are 27 T cell receptor beta chains from a single sample sequenced in a study of T-cell memory formation after mild COVID-19. TCRdb fed the 5' RACE reads into MiXCR, producing one record per CDR3 protein. Of 200,000 to 300,000 distinct CDR3 sequences listed, approximately 15% are singletons. Sequences were obtained from PBMCs or a T cell subset sorted from them (not recorded which). These TCRs come from an adult woman who had mild COVID-19 (a few samples of this study predate the infection). Cell type and time point are not known.

This clonotype was seen many times. The rearrangement joins TRBV5-6 to TRBJ2-1, with 13 bases fitting TRBD2. Germline CDR1 reads SGHDT; CDR2 reads YYEEEE. The CDR3 length is 15 residues. Trimming at V came to 2 bases and at J to 7 bases, leaving 3 bases not matched to a gene. The CDR3 protein is CASSFRTSGRNEQFF. The CDR3 nucleotides read TGTGCCAGCAGCTTCCGGACTAGCGGGAGAAATGAGCAGTTCTTC.

The gene calls are TRBV7-9 and TRBJ1-1; D gene unclear. The CDR3 extends over 16 amino acids. Trimming cost V 5 bases and J 0 bases, with 16 bases left between them. Germline lookup yields CDR1 SEHNR and CDR2 FQNEAQ (reference sequence). CDR3 amino acids: CASSILPVIMNTEAFF. The CDR3, as DNA: TGTGCCAGCAGCATCCTCCCGGTTATAATGAACACTGAAGCTTTCTTT.

This clonotype was observed at least ten times. The genes are TRBV29-1 and TRBJ2-5; TRBD1 matches 7 bases. Germline V gene lookup returns CDR1 SQVTM and CDR2 ANQGSEA. Trimming at V came to 4 bases and at J to 2 bases, leaving 7 bases not matched to a gene. The CDR3 covers 14 residues. This CDR3 reads CSVVTGLHQETQYF. CDR3 nucleotide sequence: TGCAGCGTTGTGACAGGGCTCCATCAAGAGACCCAGTACTTC.

CDR3 sequence reads: CASSYSGTTSTDTQYF. The CDR3 bases are TGTGCCAGCAGTTACTCTGGGACTACGAGCACAGATACGCAGTATTTT. The chain has TRBV6-5 and TRBJ2-3, with TRBD2 matching over 7 bases. V shed 0 bases, J shed 0 bases, and the junction held 3 bases outside the gene matches. The length of the CDR3 is 16 residues. Germline V gene lookup returns CDR1 MNHEY and CDR2 SVGAGI.

This clonotype was counted many times. The chain recombines TRBV12-3 or TRBV12-4 with TRBJ2-2; D is ambiguous. The CDR3 loop spans 14 amino acids. Trimming took off 0 bases at V and 6 bases at J, with 8 bases between the two ends. CDR3 protein: CASSLAIRSGELFF. The DNA of the CDR3 is TGTGCCAGCAGTTTAGCGATACGATCCGGGGAGCTGTTTTTT.

V is TRBV9 and J is TRBJ1-1; 9 bases agree with TRBD1. Germline lookup yields CDR1 SGDLS and CDR2 YYNGEE. The V gene end was trimmed by 3 bases and the J gene end by 5 bases; junction bases not matched to a gene: 8. The CDR3 runs to 15 residues. The CDR3, as DNA: TGTGCCAGCAGCGGCCACAGGGGGCCGGGGACTGAAGCTTTCTTT. This codes for CASSGHRGPGTEAFF.

This chain connects TRBV2 to TRBJ2-6, with 10 bases identical to TRBD1. V lost 6 bases to trimming and J lost 2 bases; unmatched junction nucleotides: 7. The germline gives CDR1 SNHLY, CDR2 FYNNEI. The CDR3 spans 17 residues. CDR3: CASRAGTGVAGANVLTF. The DNA of the CDR3 is TGTGCCAGCAGAGCCGGGACAGGGGTTGCTGGGGCCAACGTCCTGACTTTC.

There are a few counts of this clonotype. This rearrangement joins TRBV7-8 to TRBJ2-5; a possible D gene is TRBD1 (5 bases). The CDR3 totals 14 residues. The V end lost 2 bases, the J end lost 7 bases, and 14 bases lay between the germline ends. Germline CDR1 SGHVS, CDR2 FQNEAQ. The CDR3 DNA reads TGTGCCAGCAGCTTAAGGGGATCTCTGGGGACCCAGTACTTC. This gives the protein CASSLRGSLGTQYF.

This sequence joins TRBV7-2 and TRBJ2-4, with D perhaps matching TRBD2 (6 bases). Trimming cost V 5 bases and J 3 bases, with 14 bases left between them. Germline V gene lookup returns CDR1 SGHTA and CDR2 FQGNSA. The CDR3 has 15 amino acids. CDR3 sequence (DNA): TGTGCCAGCAGCCCCATTAGCGGATACAAAAACATTCAGTACTTC. This encodes CASSPISGYKNIQYF. Looking up the rest from reference TRBV7-2 and TRBJ2-4 gives the full variable domain: GAGVSQSPSNKVTEKGKDVELRCDPISGHTALYWYRQSLGQGLEFLIYFQGNSAPDKSGLPSDRFSAERTGGSVSTLTIQRTQQEDSAVYLCASSPISGYKNIQYFGAGTRLSVL.

This clonotype was observed many times. The J gene is TRBJ1-3, the V gene TRBV20-1; no clear D gene. The CDR3 has 12 amino acids. The germline V and J ends were trimmed by 0 bases and 7 bases, with 7 bases remaining between them. Germline V CDR1 and CDR2: DFQATT, SNEGSKA (reference sequence). CDR3 nucleotide sequence: TGCAGTGCTAGAGATCTGGCTAACACCATATATTTT. Encoded protein: CSARDLANTIYF.

In this sample, this clonotype turned up a few times. The CDR3 DNA reads TGTGCCACCAGCTCCGTTCGAACCGCCGAGCTGTTTTTT. Translating it yields CATSSVRTAELFF. This chain connects TRBV15 to TRBJ2-2, with D hard to call. The germline V gene encodes CDR1 LNHNV and CDR2 YYDKDF (reference sequence). Trimming stripped 5 bases from V and 11 bases from J, with 15 bases between. This CDR3 spans 13 amino acids.

The chain couples TRBV4-1 to TRBJ2-7; D tentatively fits TRBD1 or TRBD2 (6 bases each). The CDR3 runs 12 residues. The germline CDR1 and CDR2 sequences are MGHRA and YSYEKL. V lost 4 bases and J 6 bases, leaving 10 bases between the germline ends. CDR3 amino acids: CASSRGAGEQYF. The CDR3 DNA is TGCGCCAGCAGCCGGGGGGCAGGCGAGCAGTACTTC.

This clonotype turned up a few times. The chain carries TRBV29-1 and TRBJ1-1; D is undetermined. V lost 4 bases and J lost 0, with 12 bases in between. The CDR3 totals 14 residues. The germline gives CDR1 SQVTM, CDR2 ANQGSEA. DNA of the CDR3: TGCAGCGTTGTGGGATTCCGGCTGAACACTGAAGCTTTCTTT. It yields the protein CSVVGFRLNTEAFF.

This chain joins TRBV2 and TRBJ2-3; D gene uncertain. CDR3 length: 15 amino acids. V lost 6 bases to trimming and J lost 2 bases, with 15 bases between them. Germline CDR1 is SNHLY and CDR2 is FYNNEI. The CDR3 coding sequence is TGTGCCAGCAGAAACTTGGGCTACAACACAGATACGCAGTATTTT. Translating it yields CASRNLGYNTDTQYF.

This clonotype has only a few counts. The V and J genes are TRBV9 and TRBJ1-2; no clear D. Trimming left V 4 bases short and J 4 bases short, with 14 bases between. Germline-derived CDR1 and CDR2 are SGDLS and YYNGEE. The CDR3 consists of 14 residues. The CDR3: CASSLDGLSYGYTF. The CDR3 DNA sequence: TGTGCCAGCAGCTTAGACGGTCTTTCCTATGGCTACACCTTC.

The V call is TRBV12-3 or TRBV12-4, the J call TRBJ2-3, with a possible D match to TRBD2 (6 bases). The V end lost 7 bases, the J end lost 8 bases, and 13 bases lay between the germline ends. The CDR3 spans 12 residues. The CDR3 DNA is TGTGCCAGCACCCGGGGGATGGGTACGCAGTATTTT. This sequence encodes CASTRGMGTQYF.

This chain uses TRBV6-5 with TRBJ2-1; D unclear. V was trimmed by 4 bases and J by 1 base, leaving 14 bases between them. CDR3 length equals 16 residues. Germline-derived CDR1 and CDR2 are MNHEY and SVGAGI. CDR3 amino acids: CASSSGARTSYNEQFF. The CDR3 DNA sequence: TGTGCCAGCAGTTCCGGAGCGAGAACTTCCTACAATGAGCAGTTCTTC.

This chain connects TRBV20-1 to TRBJ2-3, with TRBD2 matching over 7 bases. This CDR3 comprises 15 residues. Germline-derived CDR1 and CDR2 are DFQATT and SNEGSKA (reference sequence). V lost 6 bases and J lost 6; bases outside the gene matches: 15. The CDR3 region has the DNA TGCAGTGCCATCCTTAGCGGGCGCCGGGACGATACGCAGTATTTT. It codes for CSAILSGRRDDTQYF.

The J gene is TRBJ1-1, the V gene TRBV5-1; D not certain. CDR3 length equals 13 residues. Germline assignment: CDR1 SGHRS and CDR2 YFSETQ. V lost 4 bases, J lost 4 bases, and 11 bases lay in between. This chain's CDR3 is CASSPVVATEAFF. CDR3 coding DNA: TGCGCCAGCAGCCCGGTTGTTGCCACTGAAGCTTTCTTT.

The chain couples TRBV6-6 to TRBJ2-7; D might be TRBD1 (8 bases). The CDR3 contains 15 residues. Germline lookup yields CDR1 MNHNY and CDR2 SVGAGI (reference sequence). V lost 5 bases and J 3 bases, leaving 17 bases between the germline ends. The CDR3 is CASSGGDRLIYEQYF. The CDR3 coding sequence is TGTGCCAGCAGTGGGGGGGACAGGCTAATCTACGAGCAGTACTTC.

This chain joins TRBV4-1 and TRBJ2-1; 12 nucleotides line up with TRBD1. The CDR3 loop spans 16 amino acids. Germline V gene data show CDR1 as MGHRA and CDR2 as YSYEKL. Trimming at V came to 2 bases and at J to 6 bases, leaving 5 bases not matched to a gene. CDR3 in amino acids: CASSQTGTGGFNEQFF. In DNA, the CDR3 is TGCGCCAGCAGCCAAACCGGGACAGGGGGCTTCAATGAGCAGTTCTTC.

This clonotype was picked up many times. V and J are TRBV4-3 and TRBJ2-7, with D possibly being TRBD1 (6 bases). The CDR3 totals 17 residues. Germline CDR1 LGHNA, CDR2 YSLEER. Trimming pared 0 bases from V and 0 bases from J, leaving 15 bases between. CDR3 sequence (DNA): TGCGCCAGCAGCCAAGATTCCCCCGGACAGTTCTCCTACGAGCAGTACTTC. It translates to CASSQDSPGQFSYEQYF.

This clonotype was observed a handful of times. The J gene is TRBJ2-1, the V gene TRBV24-1; TRBD1 matches at 9 bases. V lost 9 bases to trimming and J lost 1 base; unmatched junction nucleotides: 6. The CDR3 length is 15 residues. The V gene's germline CDR1 is KGHDR and CDR2 SFDVKD. CDR3 amino acids: CATHPGTGSYNEQFF. CDR3 nucleotides: TGTGCCACCCACCCCGGGACAGGGTCCTACAATGAGCAGTTCTTC.

This clonotype was seen only a few times. The CDR3 nucleotides read TGCAGTGCTAGTAGGCAGGGGCGAGAGACCCAGTACTTC. It yields the protein CSASRQGRETQYF. This rearrangement joins TRBV20-1 to TRBJ2-5; a weak D match, TRBD1 (6 bases). Germline V lookup: CDR1 DFQATT, CDR2 SNEGSKA (reference sequence). Trimming took 3 bases from V and 4 from J, leaving 12 bases between them. CDR3 size: 13 residues.

This clonotype was counted ten times or more. This rearrangement joins TRBV7-9 to TRBJ2-3, with 12 bases aligning to TRBD2. J was trimmed by 6 bases and V by 1 base; bases with no gene match: 2. CDR3 size: 15 residues. The germline V gene has CDR1 SEHNR and CDR2 FQNEAQ (reference sequence). The CDR3 DNA reads as TGTGCCAGCAGCTTAGGACTAGCGGGAGCGGATACGCAGTATTTT. It specifies CASSLGLAGADTQYF.

The table lists this clonotype with a few counts. V and J are TRBV30 and TRBJ1-5, with 8 bases matching TRBD1. The CDR3 length is 14 residues. The V gene end was trimmed by 0 bases and the J gene end by 8 bases; junction bases not matched to a gene: 6. Germline V gene lookup returns CDR1 GTSNPN and CDR2 SVGIG (reference sequence). The CDR3 DNA sequence: TGTGCCTGGAGTGTATCAGGGGGCTCGAAGCCCCAGCATTTT. The encoded protein is CAWSVSGGSKPQHF.

CDR3 sequence (DNA): TGCAGTGCTAGGGTTAGGGGGGCGCGATACGAGCAGTACTTC. It yields the protein CSARVRGARYEQYF. The chain recombines TRBV20-1 with TRBJ2-7; perhaps D is TRBD1 or TRBD2 (6 bases each). Germline V lookup: CDR1 DFQATT, CDR2 SNEGSKA (reference sequence). V lost 3 bases and J lost 4, with 16 bases in between. The CDR3 length is 14 residues.